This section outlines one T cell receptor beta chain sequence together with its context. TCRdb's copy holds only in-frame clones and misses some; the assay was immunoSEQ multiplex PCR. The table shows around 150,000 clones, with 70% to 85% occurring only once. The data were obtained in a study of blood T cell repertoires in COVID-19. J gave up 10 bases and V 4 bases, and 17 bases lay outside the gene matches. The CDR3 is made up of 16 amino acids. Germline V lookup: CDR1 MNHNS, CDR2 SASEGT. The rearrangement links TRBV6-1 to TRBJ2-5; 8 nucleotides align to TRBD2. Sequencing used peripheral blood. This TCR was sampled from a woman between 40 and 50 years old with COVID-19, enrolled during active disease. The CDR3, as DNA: TGTGCCAGCAGTGCCCCCCTTGTTAGCGGGGTTTTGGGCCAGTACTTC. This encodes CASSAPLVSGVLGQYF.